This TCR beta chain was recovered during a study of T cell changes during pregnancy in multiple sclerosis (dated by TCRdb to about 2019). With regard to the full study: In women with multiple sclerosis, the researchers looked at how the T cell repertoire shifted as pregnancy progressed.

A note on this clone: Its cognate antigen has yet to be identified. One base away there is no much larger clone; base qualities are not given.

Taken from the germline V gene, the CDR1 and CDR2 loops are MGHRA and YSYEKL. The CDR3 sequence holds 15 residues, the cysteine and phenylalanine included. The entry retains the CDR3 DNA only, 45 bases that are in frame from base 1. V is pared back by 4 bases and J by 2 bases, with 14 bases lying between the germline termini. The library was obtained by the immunoSEQ multiplex PCR assay. The clones in this table, taken by TCRdb from immuneACCESS, are in-frame only. Not every clone is retained; where verified, under half of the shortfall comes from an unresolved V gene, and the cause of the rest is unknown. A total of 40,000 to 60,000 clones appear in this sample, over 90% of them only once. The ten largest clones represent 0.8% to 1% of the sample.

This clonotype originated in a female donor with multiple sclerosis, enrolled in a pregnancy study. Sequenced material: peripheral blood, taken after pregnancy. The chain links TRBV4-1 with TRBJ1-1, with the D gene not confidently named. The CDR3 reads as follows: CASSPRVNSNTEAFF. The sequenced DNA: TGCGCCAGCAGCCCCCGTGTCAACTCAAACACTGAAGCTTTCTTT.